Reported below is one T cell receptor (beta chain). The data derive from a study of shared T cell receptors in the human thymus. Sequencing was performed with immunoSEQ multiplex PCR; in TCRdb, only in-frame clones are kept and a portion is missing. This sample yields fewer than 700,000 clones, of which 85% to 90% are seen a single time; 0.008% to 0.011% belongs to the top ten. This CDR3 spans 18 amino acids. With 4 bases clipped from V and 4 bases from J, the junction kept 14 bases outside the gene matches. Germline assignment: CDR1 LGHNA and CDR2 YSLEER. This sample also appeared in a second study, on human thymus T cells.

The chain recombines TRBV4-3 with TRBJ2-2; 8 bases are shared with TRBD2. The receptor's source is a boy in the first two years of life with a congenital heart defect. The source material was thymocytes. In DNA, the CDR3 is TGCGCCAGCAGCCGCCAAAGTGTAGCGGGGTCGGGCACCGGGGAGCTGTTTTTT. It encodes CASSRQSVAGSGTGELFF.